Presented here are 26 T cell receptor beta chains from one specimen sequenced in a study of CD8 T cells in ankylosing spondylitis (dated by TCRdb to 2016 to 2017). Receptors were amplified or captured by 5' RACE. Instrument on record: Illumina HiSeq 2500. TCRdb ran its own pipeline on the public reads, namely fastp trimming at Q25 and MiXCR clone calling, and kept in-frame beta chains. Records with the same CDR3 protein are collapsed into one entry carrying the most frequent genes and DNA. Within this sample are about 250,000 distinct CDR3 sequences, with roughly 10% of them counted one time only. About 2.8% of the sample is taken by the ten largest. Sequencing used blood, either unsorted or a sorted T cell fraction (not recorded which). Receptors originate from a male donor with ankylosing spondylitis or in good health (not recorded which).

The chain recombines TRBV4-1 with TRBJ2-7; no clear D. The CDR3 has 13 residues. The V gene lost 4 bases and the J gene lost 13 bases, with 20 bases spanning the gap. Looked up from germline, CDR1 is MGHRA and CDR2 is YSYEKL. As DNA, the CDR3 is TGCGCCAGCAGCCGGTCCCCGGGTCCCCCAATTTACTTC. It translates to CASSRSPGPPIYF.

In this sample, this clonotype turned up many times. The chain has TRBV12-3 or TRBV12-4 and TRBJ1-5, with D possibly matching TRBD1 (6 bases). The CDR3 runs to 15 residues. The germline V and J ends were trimmed by 5 bases and 4 bases, with 15 bases remaining between them. The CDR3 sequence is CASSPTQGPNQPQHF. The DNA of the CDR3 is TGTGCCAGCAGTCCCACACAGGGCCCTAATCAGCCCCAGCATTTT.

This clonotype was detected a few times. The CDR3 nucleotides read TGTGCCAGCAGCCAAGGACTTTGGCAGCGGGAGGGCAATGAGCAGTTCTTC. Its translation is CASSQGLWQREGNEQFF. This chain joins TRBV4-2 and TRBJ2-1, with 10 bases lining up with TRBD2. Trimming took 1 base from V and 6 from J; bases not matched to a gene: 9. Germline CDR1 LGHNA, CDR2 YNFKEQ. The CDR3 covers 17 residues.

Ten or more counts support this clonotype. The chain employs TRBV7-2 and TRBJ2-3; TRBD2 is a possible D gene (5 bases). The V gene lost 0 bases and the J gene lost 3 bases, with 10 bases spanning the gap. This CDR3 is built from 15 residues. From germline, CDR1 is SGHTA and CDR2 FQGNSA. CDR3 sequence (DNA): TGTGCCAGCAGCTTAGCCCTTGGAGGAACAGATACGCAGTATTTT. Protein sequence: CASSLALGGTDTQYF.

Regarding this clonotype: This may be a read error, as it is one base from a much larger clone. V usage is TRBV20-1 and J usage is TRBJ2-3; TRBD2 matches 10 bases. This CDR3 has 13 amino acids. From germline, CDR1 is DFQATT and CDR2 SNEGSKA (reference sequence). CDR3 loop: CSASLAGADTLYF. The CDR3 DNA is TGCAGTGCTAGTCTAGCGGGAGCAGATACGCTGTATTTT.

This clonotype has ten or more counts. The rearrangement joins TRBV6-1 to TRBJ2-3, with TRBD2 matching 10 bases. This CDR3 has 16 residues. CDR1 is MNHNS, CDR2 SASEGT, per germline. V shed 1 base and J 1 base; nucleotides not matched to a gene: 2. The CDR3 protein is CASSEGGTSGTDTQYF. Written as DNA, the CDR3 is TGTGCCAGCAGTGAAGGGGGGACTAGCGGCACAGATACGCAGTATTTT.

There are many counts of this clonotype. The chain has TRBV6-1 and TRBJ1-1; D remains unclear. The CDR3 runs to 12 residues. Germline V lookup: CDR1 MNHNS, CDR2 SASEGT. Trimming stripped 6 bases from V and 11 bases from J, with 16 bases between. The CDR3 DNA reads TGTGCCAGCAGCCTACTGAGCCGAGGGGCTTTCTTT. This codes for CASSLLSRGAFF.

This clonotype was picked up many times. The chain has TRBV20-1 and TRBJ1-2; unclear D gene. Per the germline V gene, CDR1 is DFQATT and CDR2 is SNEGSKA (reference sequence). V lost 2 bases and J lost 4, with 5 bases in between. The CDR3 has 11 amino acids. The DNA for the CDR3 is TGCAGTGCTAGAAACAGCTATGGCTACACCTTC. Its translation: CSARNSYGYTF.

This clonotype was seen repeatedly, ten times or more. This rearrangement joins TRBV14 to TRBJ1-1, with TRBD1 matching over 9 bases. Germline CDR1 is SGHDN and CDR2 is FVKESK. The ends lost 0 bases at V and 0 bases at J; junction bases unmatched: 8. The CDR3 has 18 residues. CDR3 bases: TGTGCCAGCAGCCAAGATCGAAAAGGGACAGGGATGAACACTGAAGCTTTCTTT. Translating gives CASSQDRKGTGMNTEAFF.

As for this clonotype: A much larger clone sits a single nucleotide away, making a read error possible. J is TRBJ2-1 and V is TRBV7-2; 10 bases map to TRBD2. CDR1 is SGHTA, CDR2 FQGNSA, per germline. The CDR3 spans 15 residues. CDR3 sequence reads: CASSLSGTSVHERFF. The CDR3 region has the DNA TGTGCCAGCAGCTTAAGCGGGACTAGCGTCCATGAGCGGTTCTTC.

This clonotype was seen repeatedly, ten times or more. The chain has TRBV3-1 and TRBJ1-2; tentatively, D is TRBD1 (5 bases). Trimming left V 1 base short and J 8 bases short, with 17 bases between. Looked up from germline, CDR1 is LGHDT and CDR2 is YNNKEL (reference sequence). This CDR3 contains 15 residues. This CDR3 is CASSQGGGLTGGYTF. DNA for the CDR3: TGTGCCAGCAGCCAAGGGGGCGGTCTCACCGGGGGCTACACCTTC.

This clonotype was seen a few times. The rearrangement links TRBV20-1 to TRBJ1-5, with D possibly TRBD1 on 5 matching bases. Germline CDR1 is DFQATT and CDR2 is SNEGSKA (reference sequence). The CDR3 is 14 amino acids. V dropped 2 bases and J dropped 5 bases, with 13 bases sitting between them. CDR3 sequence (DNA): TGCAGTGCTAGAAGGGCAGGGCGGGATCAGCCCCAGCATTTT. Translation gives CSARRAGRDQPQHF.

There are many counts of this clonotype. This rearrangement joins TRBV5-6 to TRBJ2-4; D remains unclear. This CDR3 is built from 11 residues. V dropped 7 bases and J dropped 5 bases, with 7 bases sitting between them. Germline CDR1 is SGHDT and CDR2 is YYEEEE. CDR3 nucleotide sequence: TGTGCCAGCCACAACCAAAACATTCAGTACTTC. Residues: CASHNQNIQYF.

The table lists this clonotype with many counts. This chain uses TRBV6-1 with TRBJ2-2; D is uncertain. The V gene lost 6 bases and the J gene lost 5 bases, with 10 bases spanning the gap. The CDR3 covers 13 residues. The germline V gene encodes CDR1 MNHNS and CDR2 SASEGT. The CDR3 region is CASSPLGTGELFF. The CDR3 coding sequence is TGTGCCAGCAGCCCCCTAGGGACCGGGGAGCTGTTTTTT.

V gene TRBV6-5 combines with J gene TRBJ2-6; possible D gene TRBD2, 5 bases. Trimming took 7 bases from V and 4 from J, leaving 20 bases between them. The CDR3 covers 17 residues. CDR1 is MNHEY and CDR2 is SVGAGI in the germline V gene. This CDR3 reads CASIREGFFSGANVLTF. The CDR3 DNA reads TGTGCCAGCATTAGAGAGGGATTCTTTTCCGGGGCCAACGTCCTGACTTTC.

The V gene is TRBV5-1, the J gene TRBJ2-6, with a possible D match to TRBD2 (6 bases). Trimming pared 6 bases from V and 0 bases from J, leaving 10 bases between. CDR3 length: 15 residues. Germline-derived CDR1 and CDR2 are SGHRS and YFSETQ. The CDR3 region has the DNA TGCGCCAGCATCCCCGGGAGCTCTGGGGCCAACGTCCTGACTTTC. As protein: CASIPGSSGANVLTF.

This chain links TRBV27 with TRBJ2-7, with TRBD1 identical over 8 bases. V lost 3 bases, J lost 0 bases, and 4 bases stayed unmatched. This CDR3 is 15 amino acids long. In germline, CDR1 is MNHEY, CDR2 SMNVEV (reference sequence). CDR3 region: CASSLRGQVSYEQYF. The CDR3 DNA reads as TGTGCCAGCAGTTTGAGGGGACAGGTCTCCTACGAGCAGTACTTC.

The chain joins TRBV9 to TRBJ1-1; possible D gene TRBD1, 6 bases. CDR3 length: 13 amino acids. Germline V gives CDR1 SGDLS, CDR2 YYNGEE. Trimming pared 0 bases from V and 5 bases from J, leaving 8 bases between. The DNA for the CDR3 is TGTGCCAGCAGCGTAGTAGGGACAACTGAAGCTTTCTTT. It is translated as CASSVVGTTEAFF. The full variable domain, its missing parts supplied by reference TRBV9 and TRBJ1-1, is DSGVTQTPKHLITATGQRVTLRCSPRSGDLSVYWYQQSLDQGLQFLIQYYNGEERAKGNILERFSAQQFPDLHSELNLSSLELGDSALYFCASSVVGTTEAFFGQGTRLTVV.

There are many counts of this clonotype. This chain uses TRBV5-8 with TRBJ2-1; 7 bases map to TRBD1. CDR1 and CDR2 (germline): SGHTS, YDEGEE. This CDR3 contains 12 residues. V shed 1 base and J 8 bases; nucleotides not matched to a gene: 0. In nucleotides, the CDR3 is TGTGCCAGCAGCTTGACAGGGGATGAGCAGTTCTTC. Translation: CASSLTGDEQFF.

There are many counts of this clonotype. The chain couples TRBV20-1 to TRBJ2-1; 8 bases line up with TRBD2. Per the germline V gene, CDR1 is DFQATT and CDR2 is SNEGSKA (reference sequence). V lost 6 bases to trimming and J lost 8 bases; unmatched junction nucleotides: 15. This CDR3 spans 15 amino acids. The CDR3 protein is CSAMTSVGRPDEQFF. In DNA form, the CDR3 reads TGCAGTGCGATGACTAGCGTCGGGCGCCCGGATGAGCAGTTCTTC.

This clonotype was seen more than once but under ten times. The chain carries TRBV12-3 or TRBV12-4 and TRBJ2-7; either TRBD1 or TRBD2 may fit D (5 bases each). CDR3 size: 12 residues. The germline V and J ends were trimmed by 5 bases and 3 bases, with 8 bases remaining between them. In DNA, the CDR3 is TGTGCCAGCAGTGAGGGGTTCTACGAGCAGTACTTC. This sequence encodes CASSEGFYEQYF.

This clonotype was counted only a few times. A read error is possible here, since a much larger clone lies one base away. This sequence joins TRBV20-1 and TRBJ2-2, with D possibly matching TRBD1 (6 bases). CDR3 length: 19 amino acids. The germline V gene encodes CDR1 DFQATT and CDR2 SNEGSKA (reference sequence). The CDR3 sequence is CSVRDLADSPFGDTGELFF. The CDR3 DNA sequence: TGCAGTGTTAGAGATTTGGCGGACAGCCCCTTCGGGGACACCGGGGAGCTGTTTTTT.

The chain has TRBV4-2 and TRBJ2-3; 13 nucleotides align to TRBD2. Germline loops: CDR1 LGHNA, CDR2 YNFKEQ. There are 18 residues in the CDR3. J lost 2 bases, V lost 0 bases, and 5 bases had no gene match. CDR3 nucleotides: TGTGCCAGCAGCCAAGAGGCTGGGACTAGCGGGACCACAGATACGCAGTATTTT. Protein: CASSQEAGTSGTTDTQYF.

This clonotype appeared many times. CDR3 nucleotides: TGCAGTGCTAGAAAGGTCGACGAGCAGTACTTC. This encodes CSARKVDEQYF. This chain uses TRBV20-1 with TRBJ2-7; no clear D gene. From germline, CDR1 is DFQATT and CDR2 SNEGSKA (reference sequence). This CDR3 is 11 amino acids long. V was cut by 2 bases and J by 5 bases, with 7 bases left in between.

This clonotype came up many times. This chain links TRBV6-1 with TRBJ2-3; the match to TRBD2 covers 10 bases. V gave up 6 bases and J gave up 2 bases; unmatched junction bases: 5. Germline V gene sequence: CDR1 MNHNS, CDR2 SASEGT. This CDR3 region has 15 residues. For the CDR3, the DNA is TGTGCCAGCAGCCCGCTAGCGGGGGACACAGATACGCAGTATTTT. Translating gives CASSPLAGDTDTQYF.

The V call is TRBV5-1, the J call TRBJ2-7; D gene unclear. The CDR3 has 15 amino acids. The germline V and J ends were trimmed by 2 bases and 4 bases, with 16 bases remaining between them. Per the germline V gene, CDR1 is SGHRS and CDR2 is YFSETQ. The CDR3 sequence: CASSFPGPPRYEQYF. The CDR3 nucleotides read TGCGCCAGCAGCTTTCCCGGGCCTCCTCGATACGAGCAGTACTTC.